Given below is one T cell receptor (beta chain) in context. What it recognizes is unknown. Per the germline V gene, CDR1 is SNHLY and CDR2 is FYNNEI. V trimming: 5 bases; J trimming: 4 bases; junction bases outside the gene matches: 2. The CDR3 has 12 amino acids. This table comes from immunoSEQ multiplex PCR, and its TCRdb copy is limited to in-frame clones, with some not included. The sample holds 60,000 to 80,000 clones, about four fifths seen once. This sample is part of a study of radiation and T cells in renal cell carcinoma. On the study more broadly: Nephrectomy followed 15 Gy stereotactic body radiation by 4 weeks.

Time point described: blood 2 weeks post-SBRT. Treatment meaning: 15 Gy SBRT to primary tumor, nephrectomy 4 weeks later. Clear cell pathology was present in this patient's renal cell carcinoma. Study-level points and caveats: From baseline, blood top tumor clonotypes peaked at 2 weeks post-radiation.

Sequencing was performed on blood, taken from a patient whose treatment included radiotherapy and nephrectomy. The clonotype was recovered from a man between 60 and 75 years old with renal cell carcinoma. The chain has TRBV2 and TRBJ2-7; 7 positions match TRBD2. CDR3 residues: CASSQLAYEQYF. The CDR3 nucleotides read TGTGCCAGCAGTCAACTAGCGTACGAGCAGTACTTC.